This is a list of T cell receptor beta chains from one sample in a study of CD8+ T cells in alopecia areata. The protocol was immunoSEQ multiplex PCR, while the TCRdb copy is restricted to in-frame clones and leaves out a portion. The sample holds 90,000 or so clones, 44% seen once. The sequencing here drew on CD8+ T cells sorted from blood, taken at week 24, from a patient treated with tofacitinib. The receptor set was obtained from a human donor with alopecia areata. Both conserved end residues are part of each CDR3. A D gene is named only where the DNA matches it firmly. Size is stated for part of the rows, as once, few or many counts, or as a class when the clone is expanded.

d_gene: -; len: 15; j_gene: TRBJ2-5; v_gene: TRBV11-2; abundance: -; CDR3nt: TGTGCCAGCAGCTTTCGTGGGCAGCCCCAAGAGACCCAGTACTTC; CDR3aa: CASSFRGQPQETQYF
d_gene: -; len: 14; j_gene: TRBJ2-4; v_gene: TRBV19; abundance: few; CDR3nt: TGTGCCAGTAGTATTTGGCGAGCCAAAAACATTCAGTACTTC; CDR3aa: CASSIWRAKNIQYF
d_gene: -; len: 13; j_gene: TRBJ2-7; v_gene: TRBV7-9; abundance: few; CDR3nt: TGTGCCAGCAGCTTTGGTCCTGACTACGAGCAGTACTTC; CDR3aa: CASSFGPDYEQYF
d_gene: -; len: 14; j_gene: TRBJ1-1; v_gene: TRBV6-5; abundance: -; CDR3nt: TGTGCCAGCAGTTTTCGGGGGCTGAGGGCTGAAGCTTTCTTT; CDR3aa: CASSFRGLRAEAFF
d_gene: -; len: 13; j_gene: TRBJ2-7; v_gene: TRBV5-1; abundance: -; CDR3nt: TGCGCCAGCCGCCAAGGTCTTGGGTACGAGCAGTACTTC; CDR3aa: CASRQGLGYEQYF
d_gene: TRBD2; len: 14; j_gene: TRBJ2-5; v_gene: TRBV27; abundance: -; CDR3nt: TGTGCCAGCAGTTTGACTAGCGGTGCCGGGACCCAGTACTTC; CDR3aa: CASSLTSGAGTQYF
d_gene: -; len: 13; j_gene: TRBJ2-1; v_gene: TRBV30; abundance: few; CDR3nt: TGTGCCTGGAGTGAACAGTCCTACAATGAGCAGTTCTTC; CDR3aa: CAWSEQSYNEQFF
d_gene: TRBD2; len: 15; j_gene: TRBJ2-5; v_gene: TRBV2; abundance: -; CDR3nt: TGTGCCAGCCTGGGAGCGGGAGGCCACCAAGAGACCCAGTACTTC; CDR3aa: CASLGAGGHQETQYF
d_gene: TRBD2; len: 15; j_gene: TRBJ2-1; v_gene: TRBV4-2; abundance: -; CDR3nt: TGTGCCAGCAGCCAAGTAGCGGGGTCCTACAATGAGCAGTTCTTC; CDR3aa: CASSQVAGSYNEQFF
d_gene: TRBD2; len: 15; j_gene: TRBJ2-2; v_gene: TRBV5-1; abundance: -; CDR3nt: TGCGCCAGCAGCTTGACTAGCGGGACGACCGGGGAGCTGTTTTTT; CDR3aa: CASSLTSGTTGELFF
d_gene: -; len: 16; j_gene: TRBJ1-2; v_gene: TRBV6-1; abundance: -; CDR3nt: TGTGCCAGCAGTGGCTACGACGGGGGGCATCTGGATGGCTACACCTTC; CDR3aa: CASSGYDGGHLDGYTF
d_gene: -; len: 15; j_gene: TRBJ1-2; v_gene: TRBV4-1; abundance: -; CDR3nt: TGCGCCAGCAGCCAAGATCTGTCCGCAGGGAATGGCTACACCTTC; CDR3aa: CASSQDLSAGNGYTF
d_gene: TRBD1; len: 13; j_gene: TRBJ1-2; v_gene: TRBV5-1; abundance: -; CDR3nt: TGCGCCAGCAGTCGGCCAGGGGGAAGTGGCTACACCTTC; CDR3aa: CASSRPGGSGYTF
d_gene: -; len: 14; j_gene: TRBJ1-2; v_gene: TRBV29-1; abundance: -; CDR3nt: TGCAGCGTGTGGGACGGGAACAGAAACTATGGCTACACCTTC; CDR3aa: CSVWDGNRNYGYTF
d_gene: TRBD1; len: 11; j_gene: TRBJ1-1; v_gene: TRBV29-1; abundance: -; CDR3nt: TGCAGCGGAGGACAGGGCTCTGAAGCTTTCTTT; CDR3aa: CSGGQGSEAFF
d_gene: TRBD2; len: 15; j_gene: TRBJ2-1; v_gene: TRBV19; abundance: -; CDR3nt: TGTGCCAGTAAGTTAAGACTAGCGGGAGGAGGTGAGCAGTTCTTC; CDR3aa: CASKLRLAGGGEQFF
d_gene: TRBD1; len: 12; j_gene: TRBJ1-2; v_gene: TRBV6-4; abundance: many; CDR3nt: TGTGCCAGCCCAGAACAGGGGTATGGCTACACCTTC; CDR3aa: CASPEQGYGYTF
d_gene: -; len: 13; j_gene: TRBJ2-7; v_gene: TRBV30; abundance: -; CDR3nt: TGTGCCTGGAGTGTTGAGGGGTTTCGGGAGCAGTACTTC; CDR3aa: CAWSVEGFREQYF
d_gene: -; len: 14; j_gene: TRBJ1-2; v_gene: TRBV7-9; abundance: once; CDR3nt: TGTGCCAGCAGCATATTCACACAGGGCGGCGGCTACACCTTC; CDR3aa: CASSIFTQGGGYTF
d_gene: -; len: 13; j_gene: TRBJ2-2; v_gene: TRBV6-4; abundance: -; CDR3nt: TGTGCCAGCAGGGCCCCGTTGTCCGGGGAGCTGTTTTTT; CDR3aa: CASRAPLSGELFF
d_gene: -; len: 15; j_gene: TRBJ1-5; v_gene: TRBV27; abundance: few; CDR3nt: TGTGCCAGCAGTTTCGGGACCTCCCGTGATCAGCCCCAGCATTTT; CDR3aa: CASSFGTSRDQPQHF
d_gene: -; len: 14; j_gene: TRBJ2-5; v_gene: TRBV11-2; abundance: few; CDR3nt: TGTGCCAGCAGCAGAGGGGTCGAGGGAGAGACCCAGTACTTC; CDR3aa: CASSRGVEGETQYF
d_gene: -; len: 16; j_gene: TRBJ1-1; v_gene: TRBV9; abundance: -; CDR3nt: TGTGCCAGCAGCGTAGGGGTGGGAAGGGCTAACACTGAAGCTTTCTTT; CDR3aa: CASSVGVGRANTEAFF
d_gene: TRBD2; len: 14; j_gene: TRBJ2-1; v_gene: TRBV19; abundance: -; CDR3nt: TGTGCCAGTACCATACGGGGGGGAGGCCTCGAGCAGTTCTTC; CDR3aa: CASTIRGGGLEQFF
d_gene: TRBD2; len: 17; j_gene: TRBJ2-2; v_gene: TRBV4-2; abundance: -; CDR3nt: TGTGCCAGCAGCCAAGATGCTAGCGGGAGTTACACCGGGGAGCTGTTTTTT; CDR3aa: CASSQDASGSYTGELFF
d_gene: TRBD2; len: 17; j_gene: TRBJ2-3; v_gene: TRBV4-1; abundance: -; CDR3nt: TGCGCCAGCAGCCCGCGACTAGCGGGAGGGCCCTCGGATACGCAGTATTTT; CDR3aa: CASSPRLAGGPSDTQYF
d_gene: TRBD2; len: 15; j_gene: TRBJ2-2; v_gene: TRBV29-1; abundance: few; CDR3nt: TGCAGCGTTGGTCCGACAGCGGGAAGGTTCGGGGAGCTGTTTTTT; CDR3aa: CSVGPTAGRFGELFF
d_gene: -; len: 14; j_gene: TRBJ2-1; v_gene: TRBV7-9; abundance: -; CDR3nt: TGTGCCAGCAGCGACACTTCGTCCTACAATGAGCAGTTCTTC; CDR3aa: CASSDTSSYNEQFF
d_gene: TRBD1; len: 20; j_gene: TRBJ1-1; v_gene: TRBV5-1; abundance: -; CDR3nt: TGCGCCAGCAGCTACCACCTGAATTTCAACAGGGGGTTTGTAAACACTGAAGCTTTCTTT; CDR3aa: CASSYHLNFNRGFVNTEAFF
d_gene: TRBD2; len: 15; j_gene: TRBJ2-3; v_gene: TRBV15; abundance: -; CDR3nt: TGTGCCACCAGGACCGGGACTAGCGGTATAGATACGCAGTATTTT; CDR3aa: CATRTGTSGIDTQYF
d_gene: TRBD2; len: 15; j_gene: TRBJ2-5; v_gene: TRBV9; abundance: -; CDR3nt: TGTGCCAGCAGCGTAGGAAGCGGGAGCGGTGAGACCCAGTACTTC; CDR3aa: CASSVGSGSGETQYF
d_gene: -; len: 11; j_gene: TRBJ2-1; v_gene: TRBV29-1; abundance: -; CDR3nt: TGCAGCGTAGCTACCTCGGGTGAGCAGTTCTTC; CDR3aa: CSVATSGEQFF
d_gene: -; len: 10; j_gene: TRBJ2-1; v_gene: TRBV7-8; abundance: -; CDR3nt: TGTGCCAGCGGGGAGGTCGGGCAGTTCTTC; CDR3aa: CASGEVGQFF
d_gene: -; len: 14; j_gene: TRBJ2-3; v_gene: TRBV9; abundance: -; CDR3nt: TGTGCCAGCAGTCACGGGTGGGAGTCAGATACGCAGTATTTT; CDR3aa: CASSHGWESDTQYF